The 15 T cell receptor beta chains in this list originate from one sample, sequenced in a study of CXCR3-negative and CXCR3-positive naive CD8 T cells. Whole-study findings and limits: Researchers report that CXCR3-positive naive cells carry more hydrophobic TRB CDR3s than CXCR3-negative naive cells.

The authors prepared UMI-labeled TRB cDNA libraries by 5' RACE. Each CDR3 protein gets one entry in TCRdb, which reprocessed the 5' RACE reads and gives no DNA. This repertoire comprises 100,000 or so distinct CDR3 sequences; its ten largest clones make up less than 0.4%. Their antigens remain unidentified. Sequencing used naive CXCR3+ CD8+ T cells from blood. Subset specified: CD45RO-CCR7+CD27+CD95- naive CD8+ T cells expressing CXCR3 (TNR3+). The receptors originated from a human donor in good health. Some clones in this sample may be carry-over from other donors' samples.

This rearrangement joins TRBV5-4 to TRBJ2-2; TCRdb lists TRBD2, though no DNA is available to test this call. Germline values: CDR1 SGHNT, CDR2 YYREEE (reference sequence). This CDR3 has 14 residues. CDR3 protein: CASSFTSPTGELFF. Full variable domain (outside the CDR3, taken from reference TRBV5-4 and TRBJ2-2): ETGVTQSPTHLIKTRGQQVTLRCSSQSGHNTVSWYQQALGQGPQFIFQYYREEENGRGNFPPRFSGLQFPNYSSELNVNALELDDSALYLCASSFTSPTGELFFGEGSRLTVL.

The rearrangement joins TRBV27 to TRBJ2-7; TCRdb outputs TRBD1, but without DNA this stays unchecked. The CDR3 length is 14 residues. CDR1 and CDR2 (germline): MNHEY, SMNVEV (reference sequence). CDR3 residues: CASSRTGTTYEQYF.

The CDR3 reads CTSSIPPQELAADQETQYF. V and J are TRBV2 and TRBJ2-5; TCRdb outputs TRBD2, but without DNA this stays unchecked. The CDR3 totals 19 residues. CDR1 SNHLY and CDR2 FYNNEI come from the germline V gene.

This chain uses TRBV15 with TRBJ1-3; TCRdb names TRBD1, which stays unverified in the absence of DNA. This CDR3 has 15 amino acids. CDR1 is LNHNV, CDR2 YYDKDF, per germline (reference sequence). The chain's CDR3 is CATSKGTSSGNTIYF.

The rearrangement uses TRBV2 and TRBJ2-1; TCRdb picks TRBD2, but there is no DNA to check that call. Germline loops: CDR1 SNHLY, CDR2 FYNNEI. The CDR3 runs to 17 residues. CDR3 residues: CASSDRIAGLSYNEQFF.

The gene calls are TRBV7-9 and TRBJ2-7; TCRdb selects TRBD1, and the lack of DNA leaves this call unchecked. The CDR3 loop spans 12 amino acids. CDR1 and CDR2 from the germline V gene are SEHNR and FQNEAQ (reference sequence). The CDR3 sequence is CASSSTGAEQYF.

This chain uses TRBV29-1 with TRBJ2-3. Germline V CDR1 and CDR2: SQVTM, ANQGSEA. The CDR3 loop spans 13 amino acids. The CDR3 here is CSVRRPSTDTQYF.

CDR3 in amino acids: CSVMTGNTGELFF. This chain uses TRBV29-1 with TRBJ2-2. Germline-derived CDR1 and CDR2 are SQVTM and ANQGSEA. The CDR3 runs to 13 residues.

The CDR3 sequence is CASSRSPNQETRYF. The gene calls are TRBV7-7 and TRBJ2-5; the D call from TCRdb, TRBD1, cannot be confirmed without DNA. This CDR3 spans 14 amino acids. Germline CDR1 SSHAT, CDR2 FNYEAQ (reference sequence).

V gene TRBV27 combines with J gene TRBJ2-1. The CDR3 spans 12 residues. CDR1 is MNHEY, CDR2 SMNVEV, per germline (reference sequence). This chain's CDR3 is CASHDTYNEQFF.

The chain employs TRBV19 and TRBJ2-7; with no DNA, the TCRdb D assignment of TRBD1 cannot be verified. The CDR3 contains 14 residues. Germline values: CDR1 LNHDA, CDR2 SQIVND (reference sequence). CDR3: CASSMQGPNYEQYF. Complete variable domain (other parts from reference TRBV19 and TRBJ2-7): DGGITQSPKYLFRKEGQNVTLSCEQNLNHDAMYWYRQDPGQGLRLIYYSQIVNDFQKGDIAEGYSVSREKKESFPLTVTSAQKNPTAFYLCASSMQGPNYEQYFGPGTRLTVT.

V is TRBV7-9 and J is TRBJ1-1. The CDR3 totals 14 residues. CDR1 SEHNR and CDR2 FQNEAQ come from the germline V gene (reference sequence). CDR3 residues: CASVPKMVGTEAFF. Combining the CDR3 with reference TRBV7-9 and TRBJ1-1 gives the whole variable domain DTGVSQNPRHKITKRGQNVTFRCDPISEHNRLYWYRQTLGQGPEFLTYFQNEAQLEKSRLLSDRFSAERPKGSFSTLEIQRTEQGDSAMYLCASVPKMVGTEAFFGQGTRLTVV.

The CDR3 spells CSVEYGTGGRYGYTF. The chain links TRBV29-1 to TRBJ1-2; TCRdb outputs TRBD1, but without DNA this stays unchecked. The CDR3 runs to 15 residues. Germline CDR1 is SQVTM and CDR2 is ANQGSEA.

The rearrangement joins TRBV6-6 to TRBJ2-7; the D call of TRBD1 rests on TCRdb alone, since no DNA is present to check it. The V gene's germline CDR1 is MNHNY and CDR2 SVGAGI (reference sequence). This CDR3 comprises 20 residues. CDR3 amino acids: CASSFYICSARSDREYEQYF.

The chain employs TRBV3-1 and TRBJ1-1; there is no DNA to check the TCRdb D call of TRBD1. Germline CDR1 is LGHDT and CDR2 is YNNKEL (reference sequence). The CDR3 length is 16 residues. This chain's CDR3 is CASSPPGGGKDTEAFF.